Each of the 13 T cell receptor beta chains below was sequenced from the same sample in a study of T cell responses to AZD1222 COVID-19 vaccine. Measured with immunoSEQ multiplex PCR; TCRdb has only the in-frame clones, and not every one. The repertoire holds approximately 150,000 clones, with roughly 90% as singletons. The sequences come from peripheral blood, collected on day 0 of AZD1222 vaccination. These receptors all stem from an adult in good health.

In regard to this clone: Germline is not matched at one junction end, which may reflect a read error. The CDR3 sequence is CASSWTSVSSNEQFF. CDR3 nucleotide sequence: TGTGCCAGCAGCTGGACTAGCGTTTCCTCCAATGAGCAGTTCTTC. The chain is built from TRBV7-3 and TRBJ2-1, with TRBD2 matching 9 bases. The CDR3 extends over 15 amino acids. Germline lookup yields CDR1 SGHTA and CDR2 FQGTGA.

The CDR3 DNA sequence: TGTGCCAGCAGCGTACAATTACAGGGGACGGGGACTGAAGCTTTCTTT. As protein: CASSVQLQGTGTEAFF. The chain is built from TRBV9 and TRBJ1-1, with 7 bases aligning to TRBD1. The CDR3 totals 16 residues. V gave up 1 base and J gave up 5 bases; unmatched junction bases: 11. The germline CDR1 and CDR2 sequences are SGDLS and YYNGEE.

This chain uses TRBV29-1 with TRBJ2-1; 10 bases line up with TRBD2. From germline, CDR1 is SQVTM and CDR2 ANQGSEA. The V segment lost 6 bases and the J segment 0 bases; nucleotides outside the gene matches: 11. There are 17 residues in the CDR3. The CDR3 nucleotides read TGCAGCGTCCACGGACTAGCGGAGGACTTCTCCTACAATGAGCAGTTCTTC. Protein: CSVHGLAEDFSYNEQFF.

The chain has TRBV2 and TRBJ1-2; 11 nucleotides align to TRBD1. The CDR3 consists of 13 residues. V lost 6 bases and J lost 8; bases outside the gene matches: 5. Germline V gene lookup returns CDR1 SNHLY and CDR2 FYNNEI. The CDR3 nucleotides read TGTGCCAGCAGGGAGGGACAGGGGGTAGGCTACACCTTC. It specifies CASREGQGVGYTF.

This rearrangement joins TRBV5-8 to TRBJ1-4, with unresolved D. Germline V gene sequence: CDR1 SGHTS, CDR2 YDEGEE. This CDR3 has 13 amino acids. V was cut by 1 base and J by 7 bases, with 8 bases left in between. The CDR3 bases are TGTGCCAGCAGCTTGTCGGGTATTGAAAAACTGTTTTTT. Protein product: CASSLSGIEKLFF.

The chain is built from TRBV2 and TRBJ1-1; maybe TRBD1 (5 bases). CDR1 SNHLY and CDR2 FYNNEI come from the germline V gene. CDR3 length: 12 amino acids. The germline V and J ends were trimmed by 2 bases and 5 bases, with 6 bases remaining between them. CDR3 in amino acids: CASSEWGTEAFF. As DNA, the CDR3 is TGTGCCAGCAGTGAATGGGGGACTGAAGCTTTCTTT.

The chain employs TRBV7-9 and TRBJ2-1; D unresolved. Germline CDR1 is SEHNR and CDR2 is FQNEAQ (reference sequence). The CDR3 is 14 residues long. V was shortened by 2 bases and J by 9 bases, with 14 bases between the two germline ends. This chain's CDR3 is CASSLLGYPSEQFF. In DNA form, the CDR3 reads TGTGCCAGCAGCTTATTGGGCTACCCCTCTGAGCAGTTCTTC.

V gene TRBV6-5 combines with J gene TRBJ1-5; the match to TRBD1 covers 7 bases. The length of the CDR3 is 15 residues. The J segment lost 0 bases and the V segment lost 6 bases, leaving 5 bases of the junction unmatched. CDR1 is MNHEY, CDR2 SVGAGI, per germline. Written as DNA, the CDR3 is TGTGCCAGCAGCTCGACAGGGTATAGCAATCAGCCCCAGCATTTT. This codes for CASSSTGYSNQPQHF.

The rearrangement links TRBV7-2 to TRBJ1-6; 9 bases are shared with TRBD1. The CDR3 is 17 amino acids. The germline CDR1 and CDR2 sequences are SGHTA and FQGNSA. V trimming: 0 bases; J trimming: 7 bases; junction bases outside the gene matches: 7. In DNA, the CDR3 is TGTGCCAGCAGCTTAGCACCGGGGACAGGGTACAATTCACCCCTCCACTTT. This codes for CASSLAPGTGYNSPLHF.

The table lists this clone with a count of one. J is TRBJ1-1 and V is TRBV11-2, with D possibly TRBD1 on 5 matching bases. From germline, CDR1 is SGHAT and CDR2 FQNNGV. V was pared by 4 bases and J by 4 bases, with 19 bases between. This CDR3 has 16 amino acids. CDR3 amino acids: CASSSTGLDGGTEAFF. The CDR3 DNA is TGTGCCAGCAGCTCGACCGGTCTCGATGGGGGCACTGAAGCTTTCTTT.

The V call is TRBV4-1, the J call TRBJ2-1, with TRBD2 as a possible D gene (5 bases). Germline values: CDR1 MGHRA, CDR2 YSYEKL. The CDR3 is made up of 15 amino acids. V was trimmed by 0 bases and J by 10 bases, leaving 16 bases between them. CDR3 DNA: TGCGCCAGCAGCCAAGATGTTCGCCTAGCTGGGGAGCAGTTCTTC. Translating it yields CASSQDVRLAGEQFF.

The genes are TRBV10-3 and TRBJ2-3; 9 bases are shared with TRBD1. Germline V CDR1 and CDR2: ENHRY, SYGVKD. The V gene end was trimmed by 4 bases and the J gene end by 2 bases; junction bases not matched to a gene: 7. The CDR3 has 16 amino acids. CDR3 protein: CAISGQRDRDTDTQYF. The DNA of the CDR3 is TGTGCCATCAGTGGTCAGCGGGACAGGGACACAGATACGCAGTATTTT.

For the CDR3, the DNA is TGTGCCAGTAGGGCGGGACAGGAGAGCTCCTACGAGCAGTACTTC. It encodes CASRAGQESSYEQYF. The chain uses TRBV19 and TRBJ2-7, with 8 bases identical to TRBD1. Germline trimming cut 6 bases from V and 0 bases from J; bases unmatched to any gene: 7. The CDR3 has 15 amino acids. Germline V gene lookup returns CDR1 LNHDA and CDR2 SQIVND (reference sequence).